This T cell receptor (beta chain) appears in the sequencing data of a study of blood T cell repertoires in COVID-19. Original methodology: Amplification with reference gene primers provided the estimates of nucleated cell counts. The repertoire was sequenced with immunoSEQ multiplex PCR; TCRdb's copy has only in-frame clones and lacks some. V, J and clone size were drawn from that table, and D and trimming were deduced from the DNA. The table includes 100,000 to 150,000 clones, approximately 80% detected once. The CDR3 loop spans 15 amino acids. Germline V gene sequence: CDR1 SGHDT, CDR2 YYEEEE. V was trimmed by 2 bases and J by 1 base, leaving 7 bases between them.

This chain links TRBV5-6 with TRBJ2-6; D not certain. Source material: peripheral blood. The TCR comes from a woman in her 50s with acute or convalescent COVID-19. The CDR3: CASSFQDSGANVLTF. CDR3 DNA: TGTGCCAGCAGCTTTCAGGATTCTGGGGCCAACGTCCTGACTTTC.